Listed below are T cell receptor beta chains from one sample, sequenced in a study of metastatic and nonmetastatic thyroid tumors. Through MiXCR, TCRdb re-clonotyped the PCR reads. The repertoire holds 6,000 to 8,000 clones, with roughly 24% as singletons. Sequenced material: adjacent normal tissue. These TCRs come from a female donor with papillary thyroid cancer or a benign thyroid nodule (not recorded which). Some clones in this sample may be carry-over from other donors' samples. Both conserved end residues are part of each CDR3. D genes are given only for firm matches. Size tells how often a clone was seen (once, few, many) or the class of an expanded clone, and some rows leave it out.

cdr3_nt: TGTGCCAGCAGCGTAGGAGGCGGGAATCAGCCCCAGCATTTT; cdr3_aa: CASSVGGGNQPQHF; j_call: TRBJ1-5; v_call: TRBV9; clone_size: .; d_call: .
cdr3_nt: TGTGCCAGTAGTACCCAGGGTACCGGGGAGCTGTTTTTT; cdr3_aa: CASSTQGTGELFF; j_call: TRBJ2-2; v_call: TRBV19; clone_size: few; d_call: .
cdr3_nt: TGTGCCAGCAGCCAAGGCGGGGAGCGTTACAATGAGCAGTTCTTC; cdr3_aa: CASSQGGERYNEQFF; j_call: TRBJ2-1; v_call: TRBV3-1; clone_size: .; d_call: .
cdr3_nt: TGCGCCAGCAGCTTTAGCGGGAGCACAGATACGCAGTATTTT; cdr3_aa: CASSFSGSTDTQYF; j_call: TRBJ2-3; v_call: TRBV5-1; clone_size: .; d_call: TRBD2
cdr3_nt: TGTGCCAGCAGTCGGGGCCGGGGTAGCAATCAGCCCCAGCATTTT; cdr3_aa: CASSRGRGSNQPQHF; j_call: TRBJ1-5; v_call: TRBV6-1; clone_size: few; d_call: .
cdr3_nt: TGTGCCAGCAGACCTGGCAGCGGGAACACCGGGGAGCTGTTTTTT; cdr3_aa: CASRPGSGNTGELFF; j_call: TRBJ2-2; v_call: TRBV7-9; clone_size: medium-sized; d_call: .
cdr3_nt: TGTGCCAGCAGGGGACAGGGCTTCGAGACCCAGTACTTC; cdr3_aa: CASRGQGFETQYF; j_call: TRBJ2-5; v_call: TRBV28; clone_size: few; d_call: TRBD1
cdr3_nt: TGTGCCAGTAGTTACGGGGGAGCCTTCTACAATGAGCAGTTCTTC; cdr3_aa: CASSYGGAFYNEQFF; j_call: TRBJ2-1; v_call: TRBV19; clone_size: .; d_call: .
cdr3_nt: TGTGCCAGCTCCCAGCGGAGCTACCCCACTAGCACAGATACGCAGTATTTT; cdr3_aa: CASSQRSYPTSTDTQYF; j_call: TRBJ2-3; v_call: TRBV6-5; clone_size: few; d_call: .
cdr3_nt: TGCGCCAGCAGCTTGGTTGGGGTGGGGAACACTGAAGCTTTCTTT; cdr3_aa: CASSLVGVGNTEAFF; j_call: TRBJ1-1; v_call: TRBV5-1; clone_size: medium-sized; d_call: .
cdr3_nt: TGTGCCAGCAGTGTTACAGGGGGCACTGAAGCTTTCTTT; cdr3_aa: CASSVTGGTEAFF; j_call: TRBJ1-1; v_call: TRBV6-1; clone_size: medium-sized; d_call: TRBD1
cdr3_nt: TGTGCCAGCAGCGCGAACGCCGGGACAGGGGCTAACTATGGCTACACCTTC; cdr3_aa: CASSANAGTGANYGYTF; j_call: TRBJ1-2; v_call: TRBV9; clone_size: medium-sized; d_call: TRBD1
cdr3_nt: TGCAGTGCTAGTACCGCGGGACTCACCACCTACAATGAGCAGTTCTTC; cdr3_aa: CSASTAGLTTYNEQFF; j_call: TRBJ2-1; v_call: TRBV20-1; clone_size: .; d_call: .
cdr3_nt: TGTGCCAGCTCTAAGACGGATATTGAGACCCAGTACTTC; cdr3_aa: CASSKTDIETQYF; j_call: TRBJ2-5; v_call: TRBV6-1; clone_size: medium-sized; d_call: .
cdr3_nt: TGTGCCAGCAGGGCGCCCGGGGGGAACCAAGAGACCCACTACTTC; cdr3_aa: CASRAPGGNQETHYF; j_call: TRBJ2-5; v_call: TRBV2; clone_size: .; d_call: TRBD2
cdr3_nt: TGTGCCAGCAGTTACAACAGGGGGCATGAAGCTTTCTTT; cdr3_aa: CASSYNRGHEAFF; j_call: TRBJ1-1; v_call: TRBV6-5; clone_size: .; d_call: TRBD1
cdr3_nt: TGTGCCAGCAGTTACAGCGTGACCTCTGGAAACACCATATATTTT; cdr3_aa: CASSYSVTSGNTIYF; j_call: TRBJ1-3; v_call: TRBV6-5; clone_size: few; d_call: .
cdr3_nt: TGCGCCAGCGCAGCTGGGGGCCAGGGCACAGATACGCAGTATTTT; cdr3_aa: CASAAGGQGTDTQYF; j_call: TRBJ2-3; v_call: TRBV5-1; clone_size: medium-sized; d_call: .